Listed below are T cell receptor beta chains from one sample, sequenced in a study of OX40 agonist ivuxolimab in advanced cancers. The method was immunoSEQ multiplex PCR; TCRdb's version includes in-frame clones alone and lacks a portion of them. Altogether about 46,000 clones are present, over 75% being singletons, with the ten largest covering roughly 4.9%. The sample in question was CD4+ or CD8+ T cells sorted from blood, obtained in a trial of the OX40 agonist ivuxolimab. The receptor set was obtained from an adult with an advanced solid tumor such as melanoma, head and neck, liver or kidney cancer. Each CDR3 is given with its conserved first and last residue. Fields, in order: V gene, D gene, clone size, J gene, CDR3 protein, CDR3 DNA. A D gene is named only where the DNA matches it firmly. Some rows have no size entry. The others give once, few or many, or a class for an expanded clone.

>TRBV5-8|.|.|TRBJ1-6
CASSSDRLHSPLHF
TGTGCCAGCAGTTCAGACAGGTTACATTCACCCCTCCACTTT
>TRBV9|TRBD2|.|TRBJ2-3
CASSAGLADTDTQYF
TGTGCCAGCAGCGCGGGACTAGCGGACACAGATACGCAGTATTTT
>TRBV7-9|.|once|TRBJ2-5
CASSPGGSVKSQETQYF
TGTGCCAGCAGCCCCGGGGGATCTGTAAAATCCCAAGAGACCCAGTACTTC
>TRBV5-4|.|.|TRBJ2-5
CASSPWQKGKVKETQYF
TGTGCCAGCAGCCCCTGGCAGAAAGGTAAGGTTAAAGAGACCCAGTACTTC
>TRBV19|TRBD1|.|TRBJ2-7
CASRTGTGSYEQYF
TGTGCCAGTAGGACCGGGACAGGCTCCTACGAGCAGTACTTC
>TRBV21-1|.|.|TRBJ1-1
CASSALTGLSAFF
TGTGCCAGCAGCGCATTAACAGGGCTCTCGGCTTTCTTT
>TRBV5-1|.|.|TRBJ2-1
CASSLGWPPEQFF
TGCGCCAGCAGCTTGGGGTGGCCCCCTGAGCAGTTCTTC
>TRBV10-3|.|.|TRBJ2-7
CAISRQSYEQYF
TGTGCCATCAGTCGGCAGTCCTACGAGCAGTACTTC
>TRBV6-5|.|once|TRBJ2-3
CASSWGSDTQYF
TGTGCCAGCAGTTGGGGGTCTGATACGCAGTATTTT
>TRBV29-1|TRBD1|.|TRBJ1-2
CGEDREGYGYTF
TGCGGAGAGGACAGGGAAGGGTATGGCTACACCTTC
>TRBV4-1|TRBD2|.|TRBJ2-5
CASSLRISGGDQETQYF
TGCGCCAGCAGCCTGAGAATAAGCGGGGGGGACCAAGAGACCCAGTACTTC
>TRBV11-1|TRBD1|medium-sized|TRBJ2-7
CASSPRDREFYEQYF
TGTGCCAGCAGCCCTAGGGACAGGGAGTTCTACGAGCAGTACTTC
>TRBV7-9|.|few|TRBJ1-6
CASTLDLKGSPLHF
TGTGCCAGCACCCTGGACCTTAAGGGATCACCCCTCCACTTT
>TRBV9|.|.|TRBJ1-2
CASSPGGRIDYGYTF
TGTGCCAGCAGCCCGGGGGGGCGAATAGACTATGGCTACACCTTC